The 20 T cell receptor beta chains below come from one sample, sequenced in a study of T-cell memory formation after mild COVID-19. TCRdb analysed the 5' RACE reads with MiXCR anew, one entry per CDR3 protein. The sample consists of approximately 240,000 distinct CDR3 sequences, approximately 16% of them appearing once. Sequencing input: PBMCs or a T cell subset sorted from them (not recorded which). The receptors originated from a man younger than 35 who had mild COVID-19 (a few samples of this study predate the infection). Cell type and time point are not known.

This clonotype was found many times. The chain couples TRBV20-1 to TRBJ1-5; D perhaps matches TRBD1 (5 bases). V was trimmed by 5 bases and J by 1 base, leaving 12 bases between them. This CDR3 region has 14 residues. Germline lookup yields CDR1 DFQATT and CDR2 SNEGSKA (reference sequence). CDR3 DNA sequence: TGCAGTGCTTGGGGCCGTGTCAGCAATCAGCCCCAGCATTTT. Protein product: CSAWGRVSNQPQHF.

This chain links TRBV12-3 or TRBV12-4 with TRBJ2-5; D perhaps matches TRBD2 (5 bases). The CDR3 totals 12 residues. Trimming stripped 6 bases from V and 5 bases from J, with 10 bases between. CDR3: CASSSAGETQYF. The CDR3 DNA reads TGTGCCAGCAGCTCCGCGGGTGAGACCCAGTACTTC.

The chain combines TRBV6-2 or TRBV6-3 with TRBJ1-4; no definite D call. V shed 4 bases and J shed 3 bases, with 15 bases lying between them. The CDR3 extends over 16 amino acids. The germline gives CDR1 MNHEY, CDR2 SVGEGT. The DNA of the CDR3 is TGTGCCAGCAGTTCCCCCGGATCGGCCGCTAATGAAAAACTGTTTTTT. This sequence encodes CASSSPGSAANEKLFF.

This clonotype was observed a handful of times. The CDR3 nucleotides read TGTGCCAGCAGCTTAAGTGCGGCAGCTCGGCCAGATACGCAGTATTTT. Translated, it gives CASSLSAAARPDTQYF. V gene TRBV7-3 combines with J gene TRBJ2-3; D remains ambiguous. Germline V CDR1 and CDR2: SGHTA, FQGTGA. CDR3 length: 16 amino acids. Trimming cost V 1 base and J 4 bases, with 15 bases left between them. The variable domain in full, with the rest retrieved from reference TRBV7-3 and TRBJ2-3, is GAGVSQTPSNKVTEKGKYVELRCDPISGHTALYWYRQSLGQGPEFLIYFQGTGAADDSGLPNDRFFAVRPEGSVSTLKIQRTERGDSAVYLCASSLSAAARPDTQYFGPGTRLTVL.

This clonotype was observed a handful of times. The rearrangement uses TRBV4-1 and TRBJ2-2; D possibly uses TRBD1 or TRBD2 (6 bases each). The CDR3 totals 16 residues. V gave up 0 bases and J gave up 4 bases, with 12 bases separating them. The germline V gene encodes CDR1 MGHRA and CDR2 YSYEKL. This chain's CDR3 is CASSQDRGQGTGELFF. The CDR3 DNA is TGCGCCAGCAGCCAAGATCGGGGGCAGGGCACCGGGGAGCTGTTTTTT.

This chain uses TRBV20-1 with TRBJ2-7; tentatively, D is TRBD1 (6 bases). Between the trimmed V and J ends, which lost 1 base and 2 bases, there was a span of 15 bases. This CDR3 has 15 residues. CDR1 and CDR2 (germline): DFQATT, SNEGSKA (reference sequence). The CDR3 protein is CSARGGQGKAYEQYF. CDR3 coding DNA: TGCAGTGCTAGAGGGGGGCAGGGGAAGGCCTACGAGCAGTACTTC.

This rearrangement joins TRBV5-1 to TRBJ1-1, with 7 bases identical to TRBD1. CDR3 length: 17 amino acids. The V gene end was trimmed by 0 bases and the J gene end by 1 base; junction bases not matched to a gene: 9. Per the germline V gene, CDR1 is SGHRS and CDR2 is YFSETQ. CDR3 sequence (DNA): TGCGCCAGCAGCTTGGGGCCTCGACAGGGAGGGAACACTGAAGCTTTCTTT. The encoded protein is CASSLGPRQGGNTEAFF.

Ten or more counts support this clonotype. J is TRBJ2-1 and V is TRBV11-2; D may be TRBD1 or TRBD2 (5 bases each). V lost 5 bases, J lost 2 bases, and 10 bases lay in between. CDR3 length: 14 residues. The germline gives CDR1 SGHAT, CDR2 FQNNGV. CDR3 sequence: CASSTRQPYNEQFF. The CDR3 DNA is TGTGCCAGCAGCACTAGACAGCCCTACAATGAGCAGTTCTTC.

The chain uses TRBV4-1 and TRBJ2-3; 8 bases are shared with TRBD2. The CDR3 covers 16 residues. V shed 1 base, J shed 4 bases, and the junction held 7 bases outside the gene matches. The V gene's germline CDR1 is MGHRA and CDR2 YSYEKL. DNA for the CDR3: TGCGCCAGCAGCCAAGGGCGGGGGGTATCAGCAGATACGCAGTATTTT. Its protein is CASSQGRGVSADTQYF.

V gene TRBV5-1 combines with J gene TRBJ2-7, with 7 bases identical to TRBD1. With 0 bases clipped from V and 1 base from J, the junction kept 7 bases outside the gene matches. The CDR3 length is 16 residues. The germline V gene encodes CDR1 SGHRS and CDR2 YFSETQ. The CDR3 loop is CASSLAWGQTSYEQYF. The CDR3 coding sequence is TGCGCCAGCAGCTTGGCCTGGGGACAGACATCCTACGAGCAGTACTTC. Full variable domain (missing parts from reference TRBV5-1 and TRBJ2-7): KAGVTQTPRYLIKTRGQQVTLSCSPISGHRSVSWYQQTPGQGLQFLFEYFSETQRNKGNFPGRFSGRQFSNSRSEMNVSTLELGDSALYLCASSLAWGQTSYEQYFGPGTRLTVT.

This chain joins TRBV29-1 and TRBJ2-5; a weak D match, TRBD1 (6 bases). In germline, CDR1 is SQVTM, CDR2 ANQGSEA. CDR3 length: 13 residues. Trimming removed 3 bases from V and 5 bases from J, with 13 bases in between. CDR3 coding DNA: TGCAGCGTTGAGGCAGGGACAAGGGAGACCCAGTACTTC. Its protein is CSVEAGTRETQYF.

This clonotype was observed a handful of times. The V call is TRBV10-3, the J call TRBJ2-7; D is uncertain. There are 13 residues in the CDR3. V lost 4 bases, J lost 0 bases, and 7 bases lay in between. The germline gives CDR1 ENHRY, CDR2 SYGVKD. In DNA, the CDR3 is TGTGCCATCAGTGGTATCAGCTCCTACGAGCAGTACTTC. Its protein product is CAISGISSYEQYF.

This clonotype was counted a few times. V and J are TRBV7-2 and TRBJ2-2, with D possibly TRBD1 on 7 matching bases. The CDR3 loop spans 15 amino acids. Germline V gene lookup returns CDR1 SGHTA and CDR2 FQGNSA. Trimming cost V 2 bases and J 7 bases, with 14 bases left between them. The CDR3 region is CASSLSQGGIGELFF. The CDR3 DNA follows: TGTGCCAGCAGCTTAAGCCAGGGGGGAATCGGGGAGCTGTTTTTT.

The genes are TRBV6-2 or TRBV6-3 and TRBJ2-1; D is unclear. This CDR3 is 15 amino acids long. CDR1 and CDR2 from the germline V gene are MNHEY and SVGEGT. Deletions cut 0 bases from V and 4 bases from J, with 10 bases between. The chain's CDR3 is CASSYSGLDYNEQFF. In nucleotides, the CDR3 is TGTGCCAGCAGTTACTCGGGCCTAGATTACAATGAGCAGTTCTTC.

This clonotype was found a few times. The chain links TRBV12-3 or TRBV12-4 to TRBJ2-1; D is undetermined. Trimming left V 3 bases short and J 10 bases short, with 7 bases between. The CDR3 sequence is 11 residues long. The CDR3 DNA sequence: TGTGCCAGCAGTTTTCTTCGCGAGCAGTTCTTC. It encodes CASSFLREQFF.

This rearrangement joins TRBV11-3 to TRBJ2-1, with D maybe TRBD2 (5 bases). The germline V gene has CDR1 SGHNT and CDR2 YENEEA. Trimming took off 5 bases at V and 7 bases at J, with 6 bases between the two ends. The CDR3 is 11 amino acids. The DNA for the CDR3 is TGTGCCAGCAGCCGCGGGAATGAGCAGTTCTTC. Translation: CASSRGNEQFF.

This clonotype was counted a few times. The CDR3 DNA sequence: TGTGCCAGCAGTGAAGCCCGTCAGCCCCAGCATTTT. Protein product: CASSEARQPQHF. This chain connects TRBV2 to TRBJ1-5; D remains ambiguous. V was clipped by 0 bases and J by 6 bases, with 3 bases between them. Germline loops: CDR1 SNHLY, CDR2 FYNNEI. The length of the CDR3 is 12 residues.

This clonotype was counted between two and nine times. The chain carries TRBV2 and TRBJ2-1; 9 bases align to TRBD1. CDR1 is SNHLY and CDR2 is FYNNEI in the germline V gene. With 6 bases clipped from V and 10 bases from J, the junction kept 7 bases outside the gene matches. The CDR3 loop spans 13 amino acids. The CDR3: CASRQQGALEQFF. DNA of the CDR3: TGTGCCAGCAGACAACAGGGGGCACTAGAGCAGTTCTTC. Drawing the rest from reference TRBV2 and TRBJ2-1, the complete variable domain is EPEVTQTPSHQVTQMGQEVILRCVPISNHLYFYWYRQILGQKVEFLVSFYNNEISEKSEIFDDQFSVERPDGSNFTLKIRSTKLEDSAMYFCASRQQGALEQFFGPGTRLTVL.

This clonotype was observed a few times. The chain employs TRBV3-1 and TRBJ1-2; D remains unclear. V lost 4 bases and J lost 4, with 10 bases in between. CDR3 length: 13 amino acids. Germline loops: CDR1 LGHDT, CDR2 YNNKEL (reference sequence). CDR3 bases: TGTGCCAGCAGCCCTCGGACGTTCTATGGCTACACCTTC. This gives the protein CASSPRTFYGYTF.

The chain has TRBV15 and TRBJ2-2; D perhaps matches TRBD2 (5 bases). The V gene lost 5 bases and the J gene lost 1 base, with 14 bases spanning the gap. This CDR3 is 16 amino acids long. The V gene's germline CDR1 is LNHNV and CDR2 YYDKDF (reference sequence). The CDR3 region has the DNA TGTGCCACCAGCGCGGGCCGAGGGTGGAACACCGGGGAGCTGTTTTTT. Amino acids: CATSAGRGWNTGELFF.